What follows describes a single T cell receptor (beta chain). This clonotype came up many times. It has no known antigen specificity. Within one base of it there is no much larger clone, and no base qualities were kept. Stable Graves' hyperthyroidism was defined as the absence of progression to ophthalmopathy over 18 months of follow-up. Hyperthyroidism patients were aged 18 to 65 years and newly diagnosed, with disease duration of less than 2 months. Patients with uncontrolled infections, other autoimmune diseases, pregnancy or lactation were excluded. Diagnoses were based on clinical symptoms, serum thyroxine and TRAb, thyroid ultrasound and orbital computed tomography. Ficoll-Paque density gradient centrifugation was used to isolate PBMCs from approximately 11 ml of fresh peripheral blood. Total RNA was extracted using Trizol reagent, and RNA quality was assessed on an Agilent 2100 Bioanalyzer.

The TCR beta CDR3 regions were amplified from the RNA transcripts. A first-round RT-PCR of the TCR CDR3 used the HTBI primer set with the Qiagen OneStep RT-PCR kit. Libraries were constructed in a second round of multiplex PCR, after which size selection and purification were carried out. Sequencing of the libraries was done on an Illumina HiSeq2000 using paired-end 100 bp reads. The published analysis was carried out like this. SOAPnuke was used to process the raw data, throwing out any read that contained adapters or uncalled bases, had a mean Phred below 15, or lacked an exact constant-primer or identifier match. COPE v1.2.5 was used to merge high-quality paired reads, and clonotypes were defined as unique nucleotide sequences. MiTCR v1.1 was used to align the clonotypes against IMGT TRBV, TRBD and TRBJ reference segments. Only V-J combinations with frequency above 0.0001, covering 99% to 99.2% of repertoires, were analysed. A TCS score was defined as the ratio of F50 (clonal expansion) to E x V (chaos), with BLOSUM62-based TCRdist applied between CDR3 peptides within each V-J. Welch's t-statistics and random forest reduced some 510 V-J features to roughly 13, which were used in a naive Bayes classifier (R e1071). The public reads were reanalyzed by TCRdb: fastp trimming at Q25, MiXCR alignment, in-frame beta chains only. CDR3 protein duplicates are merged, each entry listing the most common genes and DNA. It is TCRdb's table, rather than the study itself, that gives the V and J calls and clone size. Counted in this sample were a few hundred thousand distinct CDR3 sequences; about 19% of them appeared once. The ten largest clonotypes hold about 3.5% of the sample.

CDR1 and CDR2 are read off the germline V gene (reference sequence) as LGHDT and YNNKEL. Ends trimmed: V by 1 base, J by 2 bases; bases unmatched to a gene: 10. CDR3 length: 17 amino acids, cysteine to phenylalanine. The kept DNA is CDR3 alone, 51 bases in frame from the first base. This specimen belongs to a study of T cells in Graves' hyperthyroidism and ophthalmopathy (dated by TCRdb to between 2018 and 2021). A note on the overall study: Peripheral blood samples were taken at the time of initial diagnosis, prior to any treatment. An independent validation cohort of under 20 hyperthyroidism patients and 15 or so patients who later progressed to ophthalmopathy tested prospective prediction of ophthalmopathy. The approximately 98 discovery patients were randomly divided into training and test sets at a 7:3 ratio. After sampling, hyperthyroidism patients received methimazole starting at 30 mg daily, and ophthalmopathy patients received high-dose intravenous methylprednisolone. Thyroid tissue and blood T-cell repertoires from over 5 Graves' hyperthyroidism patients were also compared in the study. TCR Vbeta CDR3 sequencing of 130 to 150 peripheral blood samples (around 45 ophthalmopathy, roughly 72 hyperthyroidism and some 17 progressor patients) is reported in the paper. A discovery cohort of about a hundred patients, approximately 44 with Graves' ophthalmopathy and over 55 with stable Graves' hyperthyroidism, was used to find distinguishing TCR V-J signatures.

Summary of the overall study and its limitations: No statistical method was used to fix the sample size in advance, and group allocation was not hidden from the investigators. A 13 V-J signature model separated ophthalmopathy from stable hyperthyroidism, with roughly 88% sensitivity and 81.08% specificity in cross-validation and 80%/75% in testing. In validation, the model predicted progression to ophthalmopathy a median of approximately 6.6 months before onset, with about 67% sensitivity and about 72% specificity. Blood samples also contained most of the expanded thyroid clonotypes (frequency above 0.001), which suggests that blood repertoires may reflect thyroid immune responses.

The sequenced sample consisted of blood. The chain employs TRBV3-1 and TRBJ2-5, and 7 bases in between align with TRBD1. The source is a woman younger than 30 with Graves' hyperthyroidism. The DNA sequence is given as TGTGCCAGCAGCCAAGCTTATTTGACAGGGTTACAAGAGACCCAGTACTTC. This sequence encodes CASSQAYLTGLQETQYF.